The entry that follows covers one TCR beta chain sequence. Its cognate antigen is unknown. The V segment lost 4 bases and the J segment 9 bases; nucleotides outside the gene matches: 11. The CDR3 is 16 amino acids. Looked up from germline, CDR1 is LNHDA and CDR2 is SQIVND (reference sequence). Measured with immunoSEQ multiplex PCR; TCRdb has only the in-frame clones, and not every one. This sample has 75,000 to 95,000 clones, with around 84% found just once. The sample comes from a study of identifying expanded T cells in peripheral blood. Study-level points and caveats: Variance in clone template counts between approximately 2-week samples significantly increased with total template count across all healthy donors.

During the collection period, no donor immune events like infections were recorded. The V gene is TRBV19, the J gene TRBJ2-1; TRBD1 matches at 11 bases. What was sequenced was blood. The clonotype was recovered from a person aged 18 to 75 in good health. Written as DNA, the CDR3 is TGTGCCAGTAGTACCGTCCCGGGACAGGGGGTGGGTGAGCAGTTCTTC. Protein: CASSTVPGQGVGEQFF. Supplemented by reference TRBV19 and TRBJ2-1, the full variable domain reads DGGITQSPKYLFRKEGQNVTLSCEQNLNHDAMYWYRQDPGQGLRLIYYSQIVNDFQKGDIAEGYSVSREKKESFPLTVTSAQKNPTAFYLCASSTVPGQGVGEQFFGPGTRLTVL.